This paragraph reports one T cell receptor (beta chain). Its antigen remains unknown. This entry comes from a study of post-analysis software for immune sequencing data. Study results and caveats: Five or six TRBV segments, TRBV5-6, TRBV5-1 and TRBV20-1 among them, were found more frequent in patients than controls.

cDNA libraries of TCR beta carried unique molecular identifiers. TCRdb re-analysed the PCR reads in MiXCR, keeping a single row per CDR3 protein. This table has 650,000 to 850,000 distinct CDR3 sequences, about half appearing once. The germline V and J ends were trimmed by 0 bases and 4 bases, with 7 bases remaining between them. The CDR3 has 13 amino acids. Germline V gives CDR1 SGHKS, CDR2 YYEKEE (reference sequence). This receptor was obtained from a girl between 5 and 17 years old with multiple sclerosis. Sequencing input: blood. The J gene is TRBJ1-1, the V gene TRBV5-5; D gene ambiguous. The CDR3 DNA reads as TGTGCCAGCAGCTTGGAAGGGATCACTGAAGCTTTCTTT. Translating it yields CASSLEGITEAFF.